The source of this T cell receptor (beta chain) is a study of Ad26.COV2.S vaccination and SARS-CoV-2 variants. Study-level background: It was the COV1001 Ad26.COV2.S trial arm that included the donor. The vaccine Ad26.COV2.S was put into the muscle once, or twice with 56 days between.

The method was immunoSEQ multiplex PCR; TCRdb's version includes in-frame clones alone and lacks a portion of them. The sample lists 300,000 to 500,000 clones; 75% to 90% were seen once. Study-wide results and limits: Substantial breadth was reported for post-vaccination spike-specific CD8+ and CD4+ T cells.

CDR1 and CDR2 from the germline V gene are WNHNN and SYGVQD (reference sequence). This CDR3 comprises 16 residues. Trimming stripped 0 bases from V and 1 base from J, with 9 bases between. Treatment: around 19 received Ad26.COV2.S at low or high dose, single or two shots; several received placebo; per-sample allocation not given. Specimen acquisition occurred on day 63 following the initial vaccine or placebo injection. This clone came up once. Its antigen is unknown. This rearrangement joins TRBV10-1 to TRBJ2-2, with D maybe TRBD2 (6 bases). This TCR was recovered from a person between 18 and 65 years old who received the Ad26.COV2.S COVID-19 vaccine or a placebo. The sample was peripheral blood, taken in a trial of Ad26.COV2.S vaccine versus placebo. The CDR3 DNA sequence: TGCGCCAGCAGTGAGTCGTGGCGGGAGAACACCGGGGAGCTGTTTTTT. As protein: CASSESWRENTGELFF.